Listed below are T cell receptor beta chains from one sample, sequenced in a study of T cells in Graves' hyperthyroidism and ophthalmopathy. Each CDR3 protein is one row after TCRdb ran MiXCR on the multiplex PCR reads. The table lists some 440,000 distinct CDR3 sequences, 15% to 18% of them singletons. The specimen was blood. The source of these receptors is a woman aged 18-35 years with Graves' hyperthyroidism. CDR3s include the opening cysteine and the closing phenylalanine or tryptophan. The D gene is left open where the match is weak. Expanded clones are given a class, and other clones once, few, many or no size at all.

v_call,d_call,clone_size,j_call,cdr3_aa,cdr3_nt
TRBV6-4,NA,few,TRBJ2-1,CASSDGGGGAPNEQFF,TGTGCCAGCAGTGACGGTGGAGGGGGGGCTCCCAATGAGCAGTTCTTC
TRBV6-2/TRBV6-3,NA,many,TRBJ1-2,CASSVGGDFGYTF,TGTGCCAGCAGTGTAGGAGGGGACTTTGGCTACACCTTC
TRBV11-3,NA,NA,TRBJ2-7,CAGSLVESGSLSYEQYF,TGTGCCGGCAGCTTAGTAGAATCGGGGAGCCTCAGCTACGAGCAGTACTTC
TRBV5-5,TRBD1,many,TRBJ1-1,CASSLTGGANTEAFF,TGTGCCAGCAGCTTGACAGGGGGCGCAAACACTGAAGCTTTCTTT
TRBV5-1,NA,many,TRBJ2-2,CASSGGANTGELFF,TGCGCCAGCAGCGGAGGAGCGAACACCGGGGAGCTGTTTTTT
TRBV2,NA,many,TRBJ2-3,CASKFMVSGADTQYF,TGTGCCAGCAAATTTATGGTCTCGGGAGCAGATACGCAGTATTTT
TRBV11-3,NA,few,TRBJ2-1,CASSLDPLLGGSYNEQFF,TGTGCCAGCAGCTTAGATCCTCTTTTGGGGGGCTCCTACAATGAGCAGTTCTTC
TRBV20-1,NA,NA,TRBJ2-5,CSAREGVIQTQYF,TGCAGTGCTAGAGAAGGGGTTATCCAGACCCAGTACTTC
TRBV27,TRBD2,few,TRBJ2-3,CASSLRGGTSTDTQYF,TGTGCCAGCAGTTTGCGGGGGGGAACAAGCACAGATACGCAGTATTTT
TRBV28,NA,many,TRBJ2-6,CASSLTVSGANVLTF,TGTGCCAGCAGCCTGACAGTCTCTGGGGCCAACGTCCTGACTTTC
TRBV6-1,TRBD2,NA,TRBJ2-5,CASSELAGGQETQYF,TGTGCCAGCAGTGAACTAGCGGGGGGGCAAGAGACCCAGTACTTC
TRBV5-1,NA,few,TRBJ2-5,CASSLVREETQYF,TGCGCCAGCAGCTTGGTCCGCGAGGAGACCCAGTACTTC
TRBV6-1,TRBD1,many,TRBJ2-1,CASRQGAFLNEQFF,TGTGCCAGCAGACAGGGGGCCTTTCTCAATGAGCAGTTCTTC
TRBV20-1,TRBD2,NA,TRBJ2-3,CSARDSGRRGTDTQYF,TGCAGTGCTAGAGATAGCGGGAGAAGAGGCACAGATACGCAGTATTTT
TRBV14,NA,few,TRBJ2-1,CASSPTGTTSYNEQFF,TGTGCCAGCAGCCCAACCGGGACAACCTCCTACAATGAGCAGTTCTTC
TRBV15,TRBD1,NA,TRBJ1-1,CATREQGGSAEAFF,TGTGCCACTCGAGAACAGGGGGGGAGCGCTGAAGCTTTCTTT
TRBV5-1,NA,many,TRBJ1-1,CASSKGDEGLNTEAFF,TGCGCCAGCAGCAAGGGGGATGAGGGTCTAAACACTGAAGCTTTCTTT
TRBV3-1,NA,many,TRBJ1-2,CASSQVRVRGYTF,TGTGCCAGCAGCCAAGTGAGGGTGAGAGGCTACACCTTC
TRBV6-5,NA,many,TRBJ1-1,CASSYLQAGGNTEAFF,TGTGCCAGCAGTTACCTTCAGGCAGGAGGGAACACTGAAGCTTTCTTT
TRBV6-1,NA,NA,TRBJ2-4,CASSVDILAKNIQYF,TGTGCCAGCAGCGTAGACATCCTAGCCAAAAACATTCAGTACTTC
TRBV11-2,NA,many,TRBJ1-4,CASSLSSYATNEKLFF,TGTGCCAGCAGCTTGAGTAGCTATGCAACTAATGAAAAACTGTTTTTT
TRBV20-1,NA,many,TRBJ2-2,CSASNLGDTGELFF,TGCAGTGCTAGTAATCTAGGGGACACCGGGGAGCTGTTTTTT
TRBV20-1,TRBD1,many,TRBJ1-5,CSASMDRDNQPQHF,TGCAGTGCCTCTATGGACAGGGACAATCAGCCCCAGCATTTT
TRBV2,TRBD1,many,TRBJ2-7,CASSRQGAREQYF,TGTGCCAGCAGTAGACAGGGGGCGCGCGAGCAGTACTTC
TRBV12-3/TRBV12-4,NA,NA,TRBJ2-1,CASSIPPGQYEQFF,TGTGCCAGCAGTATCCCCCCCGGGCAATATGAGCAGTTCTTC
TRBV27,TRBD2,NA,TRBJ2-7,CASSSSGTRTYEQYF,TGTGCCAGCAGTTCGTCGGGGACTAGGACCTACGAGCAGTACTTC
TRBV20-1,TRBD1,many,TRBJ2-7,CSARDPSRDRGYEQYF,TGCAGTGCTAGAGATCCCAGCCGGGACAGGGGTTACGAGCAGTACTTC
TRBV24-1,NA,few,TRBJ2-7,CATAEGYEQYF,TGTGCCACCGCGGAGGGCTACGAGCAGTACTTC
TRBV7-3,NA,NA,TRBJ2-3,CASSQIGDTQYF,TGTGCCAGCAGCCAGATTGGGGATACGCAGTATTTT
TRBV28,NA,many,TRBJ2-7,CASSLPVAREQYF,TGTGCCAGCAGTTTACCGGTCGCCCGCGAGCAGTACTTC
TRBV12-3/TRBV12-4,NA,many,TRBJ1-1,CASTARIGMNTEAFF,TGTGCCAGCACCGCCCGGATCGGGATGAACACTGAAGCTTTCTTT
TRBV6-5,NA,many,TRBJ2-1,CASSYSTHYNEQFF,TGTGCCAGCAGTTACTCGACTCACTACAATGAGCAGTTCTTC
TRBV19,TRBD1,NA,TRBJ1-1,CASSSGTGPTEAFF,TGTGCCAGTAGTTCTGGGACAGGGCCCACTGAAGCTTTCTTT
TRBV5-6,NA,few,TRBJ2-5,CASSLPGGGKTQYF,TGTGCCAGCAGCTTGCCGGGGGGCGGGAAGACCCAGTACTTC
TRBV2,NA,NA,TRBJ1-5,CASSDPGSNQPQHF,TGCGCCAGCAGTGACCCGGGGAGCAATCAGCCCCAGCATTTT
TRBV3-1,NA,many,TRBJ2-7,CASSQDPGLEQYF,TGTGCCAGCAGCCAAGACCCCGGGTTGGAGCAGTACTTC
TRBV6-5,NA,NA,TRBJ1-2,CASSYSGGEGNYGYTF,TGTGCCAGCAGTTACTCGGGTGGGGAAGGAAACTATGGCTACACCTTC
TRBV12-3/TRBV12-4,NA,many,TRBJ2-2,CASTRLHTGELFF,TGTGCCAGCACTCGACTTCACACCGGGGAGCTGTTTTTT
TRBV28,TRBD1,many,TRBJ2-3,CASKYRDRDTDTQYF,TGTGCCAGCAAATACCGGGACAGGGACACAGATACGCAGTATTTT
TRBV5-5,NA,NA,TRBJ2-3,CASSQDQYPDTQYF,TGTGCCAGCAGCCAGGACCAGTATCCAGATACGCAGTATTTT
TRBV20-1,TRBD2,few,TRBJ2-3,CSASFGLAGGGDTQYF,TGCAGTGCTAGCTTCGGACTAGCGGGAGGTGGAGATACGCAGTATTTT
TRBV3-1,NA,many,TRBJ2-7,CASSLGQIYEQYF,TGTGCCAGCAGCCTAGGACAGATCTACGAGCAGTACTTC
TRBV5-6,NA,many,TRBJ2-7,CASSTRRVSYEQYF,TGTGCCAGCAGCACGAGACGGGTCTCCTACGAGCAGTACTTC
TRBV12-3/TRBV12-4,TRBD1,NA,TRBJ1-2,CASRSSGGTGYTF,TGTGCCAGCAGGTCATCAGGGGGCACTGGCTACACCTTC
TRBV7-9,TRBD2,NA,TRBJ2-3,CASSPRNSGGEGGTQYF,TGTGCCAGCAGCCCTCGTAATAGCGGGGGGGAGGGAGGTACGCAGTATTTT
TRBV4-3,TRBD1,NA,TRBJ2-5,CASSPDPGQGAETQYF,TGCGCCAGCAGCCCCGACCCCGGACAGGGGGCAGAGACCCAGTACTTC
TRBV5-8,NA,many,TRBJ2-3,CASSAEGVNGTDTQYF,TGTGCCAGCAGCGCAGAGGGAGTCAATGGCACAGATACGCAGTATTTT
TRBV18,NA,NA,TRBJ2-2,CASSFKGVSGTGELFF,TGTGCCAGCTCCTTTAAGGGAGTCAGCGGAACCGGGGAGCTGTTTTTT
TRBV2,NA,NA,TRBJ1-3,CASSGFNSGNTIYF,TGTGCCAGCAGTGGGTTCAACTCTGGAAACACCATATATTTT
TRBV5-1,NA,many,TRBJ1-2,CASSLEMQGYGYTF,TGCGCCAGCAGCTTGGAAATGCAGGGATATGGCTACACCTTC
TRBV7-2,NA,few,TRBJ1-1,CASTLPGFAGPAFF,TGTGCCAGCACCCTTCCAGGTTTTGCCGGGCCAGCTTTCTTT
TRBV7-9,NA,NA,TRBJ2-7,CASSLVTPYEQYF,TGTGCCAGCAGCTTGGTTACACCTTACGAGCAGTACTTC
TRBV7-8,TRBD1,many,TRBJ2-7,CASSDDREKDEQYF,TGTGCCAGCAGCGACGACAGGGAAAAGGACGAGCAGTACTTC
TRBV5-6,TRBD1,NA,TRBJ1-1,CASSERDRPNTEAFF,TGTGCCAGCAGCGAAAGGGACAGACCGAACACTGAAGCTTTCTTT
TRBV20-1,TRBD1,few,TRBJ2-7,CSAKTGGPYEQYF,TGCAGTGCTAAGACAGGGGGACCCTACGAGCAGTACTTC